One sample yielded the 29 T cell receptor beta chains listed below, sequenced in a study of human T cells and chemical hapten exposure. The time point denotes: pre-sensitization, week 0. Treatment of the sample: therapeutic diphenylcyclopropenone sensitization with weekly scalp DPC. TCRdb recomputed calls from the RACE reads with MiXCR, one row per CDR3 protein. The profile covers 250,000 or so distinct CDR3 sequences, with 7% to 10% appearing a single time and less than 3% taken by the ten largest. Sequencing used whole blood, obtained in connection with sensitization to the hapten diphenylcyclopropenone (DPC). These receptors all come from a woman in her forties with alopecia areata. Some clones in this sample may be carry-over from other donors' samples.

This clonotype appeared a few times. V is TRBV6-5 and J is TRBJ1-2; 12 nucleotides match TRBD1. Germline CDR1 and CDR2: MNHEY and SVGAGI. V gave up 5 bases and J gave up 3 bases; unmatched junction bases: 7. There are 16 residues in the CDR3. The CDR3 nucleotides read TGTGCCAGCAGTCTCGGGACAGGGGGCTTGGACTATGGCTACACCTTC. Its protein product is CASSLGTGGLDYGYTF.

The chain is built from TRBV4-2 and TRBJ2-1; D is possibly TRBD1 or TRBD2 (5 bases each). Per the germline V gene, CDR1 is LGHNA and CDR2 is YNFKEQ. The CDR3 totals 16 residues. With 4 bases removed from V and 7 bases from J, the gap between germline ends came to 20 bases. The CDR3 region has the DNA TGTGCCAGCAGCCGACTTTGGGGGACGGCTCAAAATGAGCAGTTCTTC. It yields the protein CASSRLWGTAQNEQFF.

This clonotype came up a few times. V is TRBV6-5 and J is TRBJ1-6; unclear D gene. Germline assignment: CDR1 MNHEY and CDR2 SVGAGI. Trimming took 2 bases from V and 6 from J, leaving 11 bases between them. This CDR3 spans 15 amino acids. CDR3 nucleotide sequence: TGTGCCAGCAGTTACCAGACTTTACCTAATTCACCCCTCCACTTT. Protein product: CASSYQTLPNSPLHF.

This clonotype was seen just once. As DNA, the CDR3 is TGTGCCAGCAGTCCCAGCAGCGGCCAAGAGACCCAGTACTTC. Encoded protein: CASSPSSGQETQYF. The chain is built from TRBV6-5 and TRBJ2-5, with a weak D call TRBD2 (5 bases). The CDR3 is made up of 14 amino acids. V shed 5 bases and J shed 1 base, with 11 bases lying between them. The germline V gene has CDR1 MNHEY and CDR2 SVGAGI.

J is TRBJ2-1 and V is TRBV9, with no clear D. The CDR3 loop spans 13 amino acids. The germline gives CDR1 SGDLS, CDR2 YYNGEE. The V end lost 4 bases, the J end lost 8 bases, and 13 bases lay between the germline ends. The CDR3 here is CASSPRPADEQFF. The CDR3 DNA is TGTGCCAGCAGCCCGCGACCGGCCGATGAGCAGTTCTTC.

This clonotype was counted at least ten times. CDR3 residues: CASSLTPRTSTDTQYF. CDR3 nucleotide sequence: TGTGCCAGCAGCTTAACTCCGAGGACTAGCACAGATACGCAGTATTTT. The chain employs TRBV7-3 and TRBJ2-3; a possible D gene is TRBD2 (5 bases). Germline V gene data show CDR1 as SGHTA and CDR2 as FQGTGA. The ends were cut back, 0 bases at V and 0 bases at J, with 10 bases in the middle. The CDR3 contains 16 residues. Variable domain in full (rest from reference TRBV7-3 and TRBJ2-3): GAGVSQTPSNKVTEKGKYVELRCDPISGHTALYWYRQSLGQGPEFLIYFQGTGAADDSGLPNDRFFAVRPEGSVSTLKIQRTERGDSAVYLCASSLTPRTSTDTQYFGPGTRLTVL.

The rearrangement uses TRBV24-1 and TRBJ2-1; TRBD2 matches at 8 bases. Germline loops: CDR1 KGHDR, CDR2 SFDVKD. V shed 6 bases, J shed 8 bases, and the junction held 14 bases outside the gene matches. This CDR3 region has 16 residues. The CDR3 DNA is TGTGCCACCAGTAGAGCTGCGGGAGGACCTAGGGATGAGCAGTTCTTC. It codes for CATSRAAGGPRDEQFF.

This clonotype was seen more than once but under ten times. CDR3 residues: CASSAGQAPDTQYF. As DNA, the CDR3 is TGTGCCAGCAGCGCCGGACAGGCCCCGGATACGCAGTATTTT. The rearrangement uses TRBV5-4 and TRBJ2-3, with TRBD1 matching 7 bases. CDR1 and CDR2 from the germline V gene are SGHNT and YYREEE (reference sequence). V gave up 4 bases and J gave up 6 bases; unmatched junction bases: 8. The length of the CDR3 is 14 residues.

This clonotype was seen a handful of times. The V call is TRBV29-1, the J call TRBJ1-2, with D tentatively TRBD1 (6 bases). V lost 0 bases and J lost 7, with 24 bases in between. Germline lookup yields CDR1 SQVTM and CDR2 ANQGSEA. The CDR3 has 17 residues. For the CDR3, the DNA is TGCAGCGTTGAAGACCTGGGGATTGGACAGACCCGAGGTGGCTACACCTTC. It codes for CSVEDLGIGQTRGGYTF. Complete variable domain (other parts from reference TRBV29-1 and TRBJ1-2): SAVISQKPSRDICQRGTSLTIQCQVDSQVTMMFWYRQQPGQSLTLIATANQGSEATYESGFVIDKFPISRPNLTFSTLTVSNMSPEDSSIYLCSVEDLGIGQTRGGYTFGSGTRLTVV.

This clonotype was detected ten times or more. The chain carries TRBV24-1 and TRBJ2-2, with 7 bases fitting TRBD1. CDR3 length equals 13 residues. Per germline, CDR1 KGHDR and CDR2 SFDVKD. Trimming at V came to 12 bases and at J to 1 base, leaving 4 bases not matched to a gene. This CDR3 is CAAQGVNTGELFF. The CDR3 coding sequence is TGTGCCGCCCAGGGGGTGAACACCGGGGAGCTGTTTTTT.

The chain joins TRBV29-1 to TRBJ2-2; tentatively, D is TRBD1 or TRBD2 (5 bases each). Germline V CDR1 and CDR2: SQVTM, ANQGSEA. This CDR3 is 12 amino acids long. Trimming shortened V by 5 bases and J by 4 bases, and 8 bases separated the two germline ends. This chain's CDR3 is CSVYGTTGELFF. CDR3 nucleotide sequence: TGCAGCGTTTACGGGACCACCGGGGAGCTGTTTTTT.

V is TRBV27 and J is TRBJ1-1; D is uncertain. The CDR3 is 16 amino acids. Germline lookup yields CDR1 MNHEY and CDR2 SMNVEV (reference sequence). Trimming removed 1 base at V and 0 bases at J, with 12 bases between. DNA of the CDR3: TGTGCCAGCAGTTTATTCCAGAGCGCCATGAACACTGAAGCTTTCTTT. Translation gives CASSLFQSAMNTEAFF.

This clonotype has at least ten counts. The CDR3 DNA follows: TGTGCCAGCAGTTACTCAAGCCCCGGGACTACGCGAGATACGCAGTATTTT. Encoded protein: CASSYSSPGTTRDTQYF. The chain carries TRBV6-5 and TRBJ2-3; 7 nucleotides align to TRBD2. Per the germline V gene, CDR1 is MNHEY and CDR2 is SVGAGI. The CDR3 totals 17 residues. Trimming removed 0 bases from V and 5 bases from J; junction bases left unmatched: 11.

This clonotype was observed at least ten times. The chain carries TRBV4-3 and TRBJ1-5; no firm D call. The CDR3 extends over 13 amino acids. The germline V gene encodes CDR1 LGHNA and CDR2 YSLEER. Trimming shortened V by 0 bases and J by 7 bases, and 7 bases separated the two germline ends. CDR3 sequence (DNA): TGCGCCAGCAGCCAAGATACTGGCCAGCCCCAGCATTTT. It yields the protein CASSQDTGQPQHF.

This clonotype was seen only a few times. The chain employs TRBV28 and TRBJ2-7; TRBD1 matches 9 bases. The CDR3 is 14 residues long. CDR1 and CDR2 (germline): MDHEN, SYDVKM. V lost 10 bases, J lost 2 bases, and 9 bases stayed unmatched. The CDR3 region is CATHRTGATYEQYF. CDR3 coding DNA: TGTGCCACACATAGGACAGGGGCGACCTACGAGCAGTACTTC. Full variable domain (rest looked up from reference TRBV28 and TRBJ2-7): DVKVTQSSRYLVKRTGEKVFLECVQDMDHENMFWYRQDPGLGLRLIYFSYDVKMKEKGDIPEGYSVSREKKERFSLILESASTNQTSMYLCATHRTGATYEQYFGPGTRLTVT.

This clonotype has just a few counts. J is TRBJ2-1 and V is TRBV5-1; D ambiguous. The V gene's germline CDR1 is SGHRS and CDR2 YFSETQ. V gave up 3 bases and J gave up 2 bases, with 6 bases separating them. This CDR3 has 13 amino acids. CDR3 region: CASSYGAYNEQFF. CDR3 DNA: TGCGCCAGCAGCTATGGGGCCTACAATGAGCAGTTCTTC.

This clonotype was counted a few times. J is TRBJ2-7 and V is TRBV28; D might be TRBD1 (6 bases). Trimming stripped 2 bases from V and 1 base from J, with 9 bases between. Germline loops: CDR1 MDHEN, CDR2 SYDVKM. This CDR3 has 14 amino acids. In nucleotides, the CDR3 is TGTGCCAGCAGTTTAGACGGGACATCCTACGAGCAGTACTTC. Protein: CASSLDGTSYEQYF.

CDR3 sequence reads: CSVWTSTNEKLFF. CDR3 DNA: TGCAGCGTGTGGACATCAACTAATGAAAAACTGTTTTTT. V usage is TRBV29-1 and J usage is TRBJ1-4, with D perhaps TRBD1 (5 bases). This CDR3 region has 13 residues. The V and J ends lost 6 bases and 0 bases respectively, with 8 bases between them. Germline assignment: CDR1 SQVTM and CDR2 ANQGSEA.

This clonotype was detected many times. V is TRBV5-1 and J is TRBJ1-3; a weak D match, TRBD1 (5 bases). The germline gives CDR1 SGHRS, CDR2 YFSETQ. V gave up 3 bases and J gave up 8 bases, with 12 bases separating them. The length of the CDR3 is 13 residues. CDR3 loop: CASSSGDGDTIYF. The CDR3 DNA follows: TGCGCCAGCAGCTCCGGGGACGGGGACACCATATATTTT.

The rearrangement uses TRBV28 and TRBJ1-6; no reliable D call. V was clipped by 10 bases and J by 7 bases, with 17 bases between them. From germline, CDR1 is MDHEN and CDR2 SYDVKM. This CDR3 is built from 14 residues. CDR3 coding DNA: TGTGCCATATTGATGGGCAACGGGAATTCACCCCTCCACTTT. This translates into CAILMGNGNSPLHF.

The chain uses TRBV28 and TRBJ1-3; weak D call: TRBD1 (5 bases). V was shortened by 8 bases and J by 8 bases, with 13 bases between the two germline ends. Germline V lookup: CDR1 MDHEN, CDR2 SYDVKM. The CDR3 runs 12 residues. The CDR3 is CASFSPGDTIYF. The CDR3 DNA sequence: TGTGCCAGCTTTTCTCCGGGGGACACCATATATTTT.

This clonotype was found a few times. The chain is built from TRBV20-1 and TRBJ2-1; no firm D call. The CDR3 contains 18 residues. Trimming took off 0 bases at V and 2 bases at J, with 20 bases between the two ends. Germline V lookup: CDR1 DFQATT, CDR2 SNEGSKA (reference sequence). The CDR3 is CSARDQYRHLRTYNEQFF. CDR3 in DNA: TGCAGTGCTAGAGATCAATATCGGCACTTAAGAACCTACAATGAGCAGTTCTTC.

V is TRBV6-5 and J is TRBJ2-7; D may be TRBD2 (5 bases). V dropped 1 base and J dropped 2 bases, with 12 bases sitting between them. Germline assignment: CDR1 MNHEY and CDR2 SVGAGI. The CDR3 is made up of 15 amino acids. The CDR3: CASSYLRARAYEQYF. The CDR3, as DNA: TGTGCCAGCAGTTACTTACGGGCGCGGGCCTACGAGCAGTACTTC.

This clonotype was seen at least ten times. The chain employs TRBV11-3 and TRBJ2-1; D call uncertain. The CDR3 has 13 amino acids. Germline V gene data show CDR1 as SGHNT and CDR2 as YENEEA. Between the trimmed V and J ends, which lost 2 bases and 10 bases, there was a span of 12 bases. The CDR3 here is CASSLMPRPEQFF. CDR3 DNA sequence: TGTGCCAGCAGCTTAATGCCGCGCCCGGAGCAGTTCTTC.

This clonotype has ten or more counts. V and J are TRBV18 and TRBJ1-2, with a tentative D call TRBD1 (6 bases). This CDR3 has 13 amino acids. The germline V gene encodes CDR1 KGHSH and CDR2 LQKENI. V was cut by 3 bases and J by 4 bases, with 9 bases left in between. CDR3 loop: CASSPQGPYGYTF. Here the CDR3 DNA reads TGTGCCAGCTCACCGCAGGGGCCCTATGGCTACACCTTC.

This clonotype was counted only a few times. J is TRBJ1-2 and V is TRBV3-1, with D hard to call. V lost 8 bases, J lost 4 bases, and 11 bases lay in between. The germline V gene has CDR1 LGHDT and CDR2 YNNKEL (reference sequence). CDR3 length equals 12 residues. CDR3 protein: CASAKQPYGYTF. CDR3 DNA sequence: TGTGCCAGCGCGAAACAACCCTATGGCTACACCTTC.

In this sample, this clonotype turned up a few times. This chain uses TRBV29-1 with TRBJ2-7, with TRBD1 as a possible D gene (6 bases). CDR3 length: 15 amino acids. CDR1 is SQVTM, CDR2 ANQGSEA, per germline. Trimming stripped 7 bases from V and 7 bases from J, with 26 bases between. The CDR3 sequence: CSAGGDITIGWEQYF. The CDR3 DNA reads TGCAGCGCTGGGGGCGACATTACGATAGGTTGGGAGCAGTACTTC.

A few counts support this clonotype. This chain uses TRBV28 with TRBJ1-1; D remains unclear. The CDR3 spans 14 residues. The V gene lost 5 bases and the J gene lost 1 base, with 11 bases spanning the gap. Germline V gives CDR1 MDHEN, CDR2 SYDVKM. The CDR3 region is CASSGDSKNTEAFF. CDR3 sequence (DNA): TGTGCCAGCAGTGGGGATAGCAAGAACACTGAAGCTTTCTTT. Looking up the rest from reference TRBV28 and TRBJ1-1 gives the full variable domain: DVKVTQSSRYLVKRTGEKVFLECVQDMDHENMFWYRQDPGLGLRLIYFSYDVKMKEKGDIPEGYSVSREKKERFSLILESASTNQTSMYLCASSGDSKNTEAFFGQGTRLTVV.

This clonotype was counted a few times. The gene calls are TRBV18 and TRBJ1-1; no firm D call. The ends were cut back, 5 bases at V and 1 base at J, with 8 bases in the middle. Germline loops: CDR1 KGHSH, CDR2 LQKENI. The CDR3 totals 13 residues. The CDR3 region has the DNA TGTGCCAGCTCAATTGCCCGGAACACTGAAGCTTTCTTT. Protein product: CASSIARNTEAFF. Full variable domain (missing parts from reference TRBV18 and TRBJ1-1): NAGVMQNPRHLVRRRGQEARLRCSPMKGHSHVYWYRQLPEEGLKFMVYLQKENIIDESGMPKERFSAEFPKEGPSILRIQQVVRGDSAAYFCASSIARNTEAFFGQGTRLTVV.